This TCR beta chain was documented in a study of T-cell memory formation after mild COVID-19 (dated by TCRdb to the early 2020s). Background on the whole study: Most TCR sequence clusters were specific to one of the two donors. In a couple of donors, T-cell clones that expanded and contracted after mild COVID-19 were tracked by sequencing TCRalpha and TCRbeta repertoires over time. The cohort comprised two young, previously healthy adult volunteers, one female and one male. Results the study describes overall, beyond this receptor: Contracting CD4+ clones were located mainly in the CM and EM memory subsets, whereas CD8+ clones were found to be enriched in EMRA. Some responding clones were detected in pre-infection memory, suggesting pre-existing cross-reactive memory T cells joined the SARS-CoV-2 response. Whether the second-wave clones peaking on day 37 were SARS-CoV-2 specific was not confirmed. Only two mild cases were covered by the study, and larger cohorts that include severe cases with pre-infection samples were considered necessary. Clones contracting from day 15 to 85 had balanced CD4/CD8 phenotypes, while a second wave expanding from day 15 to 37 was biased towards CD4+.

Ficoll-Paque density gradient centrifugation was used to isolate PBMCs. V is clipped by 2 bases and J by 3 bases, and the sequence between their germline boundaries is 13 bases long. The CDR3, cysteine through phenylalanine, is 15 amino acids long. The kept DNA is CDR3 alone, 45 bases in frame from the first base. Reading the germline V gene gives CDR1 SGHRS and CDR2 YFSETQ. This clonotype has a handful of counts. The antigen it binds to is not known. Base qualities are missing; no much larger clone stands one base away. Sequencer: Illumina NovaSeq 6000. Using 5'RACE with constant-segment primers, TCRalpha and TCRbeta cDNA libraries were constructed, with sample barcodes and unique molecular identifiers added in the process. Trizol reagent was used to extract RNA from every sample. The libraries were amplified in two PCR steps, and the second step added a second sample barcode and Illumina TruSeq adapters. The libraries were sequenced on an Illumina NovaSeq using 2 x 150 bp paired-end reads. The published analysis was carried out like this. Demultiplexing of reads and collapsing into UMI-guided consensus sequences were performed with migec v1.2.7. Using mixcr v2.1.11, UMI consensuses were aligned to TRA and TRB V and J templates and then assembled into clonotypes. Clonotypes were classified as expanded or contracted when called significant by both edgeR and NoisET, with noise models trained on biological replicates. edgeR calls used a false discovery rate-adjusted p below 0.01 and a log2 fold-change threshold of 1. As an exploratory analysis of dynamics, PCA with hierarchical clustering was applied to max-normalized trajectories of the 1000 most abundant clonotypes. Separately sequenced CD4+ and CD8+ repertoires were used to assign a CD4 or CD8 phenotype to each responding clone. The public reads were quality trimmed at Q25 with fastp and then assembled into clones with MiXCR by TCRdb, keeping productive beta chains. Identical CDR3 proteins give one entry, which carries the most common genes and DNA. For this entry, the V and J calls and clone size follow TCRdb and not the study's own pipeline. This sample lists more than 250,000 distinct CDR3 sequences; around 16% were detected once. The ten largest clones add up to roughly 20% of the sample.

The rearrangement combines TRBV5-1 with TRBJ2-3; 5 matching bases give a weak D call of TRBD1. Sequencing was done on a sample of PBMCs or a T cell subset sorted from them (not recorded which). The TCR comes from a man between 18 and 29 years old who had mild COVID-19 (a few samples of this study predate the infection). The sample titles of this study are shuffled in the database, so cell type and time point are left out; the donor was told from shared clones. The base sequence is TGCGCCAGCAGCTTACCCACCAGGGTTACAGATACGCAGTATTTT. The encoded protein is CASSLPTRVTDTQYF.